The 23 T cell receptor beta chains below come from one sample, sequenced in a study of cytomegalovirus exposure and HLA in healthy donors. This PCR relied on a set of 60 Vbeta primers and 13 Jbeta primers. Only in-frame clones appear in the TCRdb table, and some are missing; sequencing was by immunoSEQ multiplex PCR. Of under 150,000 clones in the sample, just under 70% are singletons; the top ten hold 3.5% to 5%. The sequencing sample was made of PBMCs. Receptors were obtained from a man aged 55-75 years in good health and CMV-seronegative.

The chain is built from TRBV7-8 and TRBJ1-4; the D gene is possibly TRBD1 (6 bases). This CDR3 has 17 amino acids. Germline values: CDR1 SGHVS, CDR2 FQNEAQ. The V end was cut by 4 bases, the J end by 10 bases, with 25 bases between. The CDR3 DNA reads as TGTGCCAGCAGCTCCCACAGGGAAGATCTTGAAACTGGAAAACTGTTTTTT. Residues: CASSSHREDLETGKLFF.

J is TRBJ1-2 and V is TRBV6-6, with TRBD1 identical over 7 bases. Looked up from germline, CDR1 is MNHNY and CDR2 is SVGAGI (reference sequence). CDR3 length equals 14 residues. J lost 4 bases, V lost 10 bases, and 12 bases had no gene match. CDR3 protein: CATLPGQTFYGYTF. The CDR3 DNA follows: TGTGCCACCCTGCCGGGACAGACCTTCTATGGCTACACCTTC.

The chain has TRBV2 and TRBJ1-5; a weak D match, TRBD1 (6 bases). Germline V CDR1 and CDR2: SNHLY, FYNNEI. Trimming pared 6 bases from V and 2 bases from J, leaving 14 bases between. The CDR3 totals 15 residues. The CDR3 coding sequence is TGTGCCAGCAGGATAGGGGGTATTGGCAATCAGCCCCAGCATTTT. Its protein product is CASRIGGIGNQPQHF.

V gene TRBV7-9 combines with J gene TRBJ2-5; D is possibly TRBD2 (6 bases). The CDR3 consists of 13 residues. Germline V gene sequence: CDR1 SEHNR, CDR2 FQNEAQ (reference sequence). Deletions cut 0 bases from V and 4 bases from J, with 6 bases between. CDR3 sequence: CASSLAGLETQYF. DNA of the CDR3: TGTGCCAGCAGCTTAGCGGGACTAGAGACCCAGTACTTC.

In this sample, this clone turned up a few times. The chain couples TRBV27 to TRBJ1-1; possible D gene TRBD1, 5 bases. Per the germline V gene, CDR1 is MNHEY and CDR2 is SMNVEV (reference sequence). Trimming removed 8 bases at V and 3 bases at J, with 10 bases between. CDR3 size: 12 residues. CDR3 in DNA: TGTGCCAGCTATAGGGGTTACACTGAAGCTTTCTTT. Protein product: CASYRGYTEAFF.

The CDR3 region is CASSEIRGRTEAFF. The CDR3 nucleotides read TGTGCCAGCAGTGAAATCAGGGGACGGACTGAAGCTTTCTTT. V and J are TRBV6-5 and TRBJ1-1, with D possibly being TRBD1 (6 bases). V was clipped by 5 bases and J by 5 bases, with 15 bases between them. Looked up from germline, CDR1 is MNHEY and CDR2 is SVGAGI. This CDR3 contains 14 residues.

The chain is built from TRBV29-1 and TRBJ2-3, with 14 bases aligning to TRBD2. With 3 bases clipped from V and 4 bases from J, the junction kept 6 bases outside the gene matches. Germline V lookup: CDR1 SQVTM, CDR2 ANQGSEA. The CDR3 consists of 16 residues. CDR3 in amino acids: CSVEGLAGATSDTQYF. The CDR3, as DNA: TGCAGCGTTGAGGGACTAGCGGGAGCTACGTCAGATACGCAGTATTTT.

The rearrangement uses TRBV29-1 and TRBJ2-7; D possibly corresponds to TRBD1 (6 bases). The length of the CDR3 is 14 residues. Per germline, CDR1 SQVTM and CDR2 ANQGSEA. V was shortened by 3 bases and J by 3 bases, with 15 bases between the two germline ends. CDR3 amino acids: CSVEGRGVDYEQYF. CDR3 coding DNA: TGCAGCGTTGAGGGCAGGGGAGTCGACTACGAGCAGTACTTC.

The CDR3 DNA sequence: TGTGCCAGCATGACTAGCGGGATACATACGCAGTATTTT. Its protein product is CASMTSGIHTQYF. The V call is TRBV28, the J call TRBJ2-3; 11 bases fit TRBD2. The J segment lost 7 bases and the V segment lost 7 bases, leaving 4 bases of the junction unmatched. The CDR3 length is 13 residues. CDR1 and CDR2 from the germline V gene are MDHEN and SYDVKM.

This clone was counted only a few times. This rearrangement joins TRBV29-1 to TRBJ2-7; 7 positions agree with TRBD1. Unmatched junction bases numbered 9, after V lost 6 bases and J lost 7 bases. There are 12 residues in the CDR3. The V gene's germline CDR1 is SQVTM and CDR2 ANQGSEA. The CDR3 DNA is TGCAGCGTAGAACAGGGGTTGGGGGAGCAGTACTTC. It specifies CSVEQGLGEQYF.

This sequence joins TRBV30 and TRBJ1-4; D possibly corresponds to TRBD1 (6 bases). CDR3 size: 15 residues. CDR1 and CDR2 from the germline V gene are GTSNPN and SVGIG (reference sequence). The V end was cut by 2 bases, the J end by 6 bases, with 16 bases between. The CDR3 here is CAWSWVQGGDEKLFF. CDR3 DNA: TGTGCCTGGAGTTGGGTACAGGGCGGAGATGAAAAACTGTTTTTT.

This rearrangement joins TRBV11-3 to TRBJ1-1, with 7 bases that match TRBD1. Germline CDR1 is SGHNT and CDR2 is YENEEA. V dropped 5 bases and J dropped 0; count of bases not matched to a gene: 6. The CDR3 consists of 15 residues. The CDR3 nucleotides are TGTGCCAGCAGCCCCGGGGGACAGATGAACACTGAAGCTTTCTTT. Amino acid sequence: CASSPGGQMNTEAFF.

CDR3 nucleotide sequence: TGTGCCAGCAGCGTGGACAGGGACAGGAAGCCTTTCTTT. It translates to CASSVDRDRKPFF. This rearrangement joins TRBV9 to TRBJ1-1; 8 bases are a match to TRBD1. Germline lookup yields CDR1 SGDLS and CDR2 YYNGEE. This CDR3 has 13 amino acids. The V segment lost 2 bases and the J segment 12 bases; nucleotides outside the gene matches: 9.

Only a few counts were recorded for this clone. This rearrangement joins TRBV7-9 to TRBJ1-4, with a weak D call TRBD1 (6 bases). Germline V gene lookup returns CDR1 SEHNR and CDR2 FQNEAQ (reference sequence). CDR3 length: 14 residues. V lost 4 bases and J lost 10, with 16 bases in between. The CDR3 DNA reads TGTGCCAGCAGCTCTCAGGGGCAGGCGGCAAAACTGTTTTTT. Translation gives CASSSQGQAAKLFF.

Points on this clone: Distinct nucleotide sequences in the sample also encode this CDR3. CDR3 in amino acids: CASSLPGGNTEAFF. In DNA, the CDR3 is TGTGCCAGCAGCCTCCCCGGGGGGAACACTGAAGCTTTCTTT. The V call is TRBV5-6, the J call TRBJ1-1, with D possibly matching TRBD1 (5 bases). The germline CDR1 and CDR2 sequences are SGHDT and YYEEEE. The V end was cut by 4 bases, the J end by 1 base, with 11 bases between. This CDR3 comprises 14 residues.

This clone was counted a few times. The chain uses TRBV30 and TRBJ2-7; a weak D match, TRBD1 (5 bases). This CDR3 is 13 amino acids long. Deletions cut 7 bases from V and 1 base from J, with 14 bases between. Germline loops: CDR1 GTSNPN, CDR2 SVGIG (reference sequence). CDR3 region: CASSPAGSYEQYF. CDR3 coding DNA: TGTGCCTCCTCCCCGGCAGGGTCCTACGAGCAGTACTTC.

This rearrangement joins TRBV9 to TRBJ1-1; TRBD1 matches at 9 bases. The germline CDR1 and CDR2 sequences are SGDLS and YYNGEE. The CDR3 contains 15 residues. After removal of 3 bases from V and 1 base from J, the junction contained 4 bases not matched to a gene. The DNA for the CDR3 is TGTGCCAGCAGCGACGGACAGGGGCCGAACACTGAAGCTTTCTTT. Its protein product is CASSDGQGPNTEAFF. The full variable domain, its missing parts supplied by reference TRBV9 and TRBJ1-1, is DSGVTQTPKHLITATGQRVTLRCSPRSGDLSVYWYQQSLDQGLQFLIQYYNGEERAKGNILERFSAQQFPDLHSELNLSSLELGDSALYFCASSDGQGPNTEAFFGQGTRLTVV.

This rearrangement joins TRBV18 to TRBJ2-1, with 7 bases identical to TRBD1. Losses at the gene ends were 3 bases for V and 0 bases for J; bases not matched to a gene: 5. From germline, CDR1 is KGHSH and CDR2 LQKENI. This CDR3 region has 16 residues. CDR3 DNA: TGTGCCAGCTCACCTCCCGGGACAGCCTCCTACAATGAGCAGTTCTTC. This encodes CASSPPGTASYNEQFF.

The rearrangement links TRBV7-2 to TRBJ2-5, with TRBD1 matching 7 bases. Trimming removed 1 base from V and 5 bases from J; junction bases left unmatched: 7. Germline CDR1 is SGHTA and CDR2 is FQGNSA. The CDR3 runs to 15 residues. Here the CDR3 DNA reads TGTGCCAGCAGCTTAGAGACAGGGAGTAGGGAGACCCAGTACTTC. It is translated as CASSLETGSRETQYF.

The chain recombines TRBV5-4 with TRBJ2-1; 9 bases are a match to TRBD2. Germline V gene lookup returns CDR1 SGHNT and CDR2 YYREEE (reference sequence). V lost 6 bases, J lost 6 bases, and 16 bases stayed unmatched. The CDR3 is 17 residues long. CDR3 amino acids: CASNHYSRREGRNEQFF. DNA for the CDR3: TGTGCCAGCAACCATTACTCCAGGCGGGAGGGCCGCAATGAGCAGTTCTTC.

The chain has TRBV2 and TRBJ1-6; D may be TRBD1 (6 bases). The V end lost 8 bases, the J end lost 8 bases, and 19 bases lay between the germline ends. This CDR3 is 15 amino acids long. Germline V lookup: CDR1 SNHLY, CDR2 FYNNEI. CDR3 nucleotides: TGTGCCAGCTTCCCTAACAGGGTCTCCTATTCACCCCTCCACTTT. This gives the protein CASFPNRVSYSPLHF.

The genes are TRBV19 and TRBJ2-7; 10 bases map to TRBD2. The CDR3 consists of 16 residues. V was pared by 3 bases and J by 7 bases, with 12 bases of the junction left unmatched. In germline, CDR1 is LNHDA, CDR2 SQIVND (reference sequence). The CDR3 here is CASSMLAGAPSYEQYF. As DNA, the CDR3 is TGTGCCAGTAGTATGCTAGCGGGAGCACCAAGTTATGAGCAGTACTTC.

The rearrangement uses TRBV28 and TRBJ1-5; D is unresolved. The length of the CDR3 is 12 residues. The germline gives CDR1 MDHEN, CDR2 SYDVKM. V gave up 4 bases and J gave up 5 bases, with 6 bases separating them. The CDR3 DNA reads TGTGCCAGCAGTTATGGGCATCAGCCCCAGCATTTT. It codes for CASSYGHQPQHF. Looking up the rest from reference TRBV28 and TRBJ1-5 gives the full variable domain: DVKVTQSSRYLVKRTGEKVFLECVQDMDHENMFWYRQDPGLGLRLIYFSYDVKMKEKGDIPEGYSVSREKKERFSLILESASTNQTSMYLCASSYGHQPQHFGDGTRLSIL.